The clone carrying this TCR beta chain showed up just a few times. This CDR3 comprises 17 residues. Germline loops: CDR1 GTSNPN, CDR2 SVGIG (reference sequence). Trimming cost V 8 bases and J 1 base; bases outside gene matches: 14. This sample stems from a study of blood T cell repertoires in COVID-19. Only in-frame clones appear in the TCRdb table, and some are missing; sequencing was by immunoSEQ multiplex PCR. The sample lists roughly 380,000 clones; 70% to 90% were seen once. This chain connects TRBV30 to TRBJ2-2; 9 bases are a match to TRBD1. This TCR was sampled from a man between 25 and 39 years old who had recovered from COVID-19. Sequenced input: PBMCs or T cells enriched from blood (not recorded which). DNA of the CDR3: TGTGCCCAAGGACAGGGGTTGAGTATGGAGAACACCGGGGAGCTGTTTTTT. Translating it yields CAQGQGLSMENTGELFF.